The T cell receptor beta chain described here comes from a study of post-analysis software for immune sequencing data (dated by TCRdb to 2013 to 2016). Context from the whole study: The recorded disease courses included relapsing-remitting, secondary progressive and progressive-relapsing multiple sclerosis, and some patients had no subtype annotation. Patient repertoires were compared against around 10 previously published healthy control repertoires from donors aged 6 to 25 years. A subset of samples was prepared in parallel using single-end sample barcoding, then pooled and co-amplified after Illumina adapter ligation. Study-level results and caveats: Four or five TRBV segments, including TRBV5-6, TRBV5-1 and TRBV20-1, were significantly more frequent in patients than controls. Strong co-clustering of samples prepared in the same batch was shown by direct clustering with F measure, prompting a batch-effect correction. The multiple sclerosis patient group was slightly younger than the control group. Normalized Chao1 diversity was significantly lower in multiple sclerosis patients than controls, suggesting substantial peripheral T-cell clonal expansion.

Note on this clonotype: The clone's antigen remains unknown. The sample holds no much larger clone one base away, and base qualities are not on file.

CDR1 and CDR2 were assigned from the germline V gene (reference sequence) as MNHNY and SVGAGI. The CDR3 contains 17 residues, cysteine and phenylalanine counted. Left in the record is the CDR3 DNA by itself, 51 bases read in frame from the first base. V was cut back by 0 bases and J by 2 bases, leaving a gap of 11 bases between them. To demonstrate the VDJtools post-analysis software, the study profiled TCR beta repertoires from the peripheral blood of 13 young patients with multiple sclerosis. The patients with multiple sclerosis were children and adolescents between roughly 6 and 16 years of age. The method was PCR. The instrument given in TCRdb is Illumina HiSeq 2500. To reduce PCR and sequencing biases, unique molecular identifiers were built into the TCR beta cDNA libraries. Roughly 500,000 cDNA molecules were obtained for every 1 to 10 million input T cells, so each molecule roughly corresponded to one T cell. Patient libraries were prepared and sequenced with the same protocol used for the earlier healthy control dataset. Samples belonging to the same batch were prepared together, multiplexed and sequenced on a shared HiSeq lane. As for how the authors treated the data: Raw barcoded reads were processed with MIGEC, and single-read molecular identifier groups were discarded before consensus assembly and CDR3 extraction. Clonotype tables were post-analysed with VDJtools, and diversity was normalized by down-sampling all datasets to the smallest sample size. To correct batch-related cross-sample contamination, repertoire overlap clustering matched CDR3 amino acid sequences but not nucleotide sequences. Through fastp at Q25 and MiXCR, TCRdb rebuilt clones from the public reads, retaining in-frame beta chains. Each CDR3 protein appears once, grouped with its most common genes and DNA. The V and J calls were not made by the authors but by TCRdb's processing. The sample has about 770,000 distinct CDR3 sequences on record, more than 45% of them singletons. The ten largest clones take up approximately 4.4% of the sample.

The receptor was isolated from a girl aged 5-17 years with multiple sclerosis. Sequencing was performed on blood. Recombination linked TRBV6-6 to TRBJ2-6; TRBD1 is possibly the D segment (5 matching bases). CDR3 sequence: CASSYSDVGPGANVLTF. The DNA sequence is as follows: TGTGCCAGCAGTTACTCCGACGTGGGGCCTGGGGCCAACGTCCTGACTTTC.